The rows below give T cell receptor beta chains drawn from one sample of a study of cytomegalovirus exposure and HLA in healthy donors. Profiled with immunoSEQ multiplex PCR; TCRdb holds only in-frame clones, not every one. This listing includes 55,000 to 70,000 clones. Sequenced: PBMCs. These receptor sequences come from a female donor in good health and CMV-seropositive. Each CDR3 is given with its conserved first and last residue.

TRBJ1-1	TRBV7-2	CASSSGTGVLTEAFF
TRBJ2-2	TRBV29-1	CSVAGGGTGELFF
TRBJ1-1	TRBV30	CAWSLSPNTEAFF
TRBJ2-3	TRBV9	CASSVGGDTQYF
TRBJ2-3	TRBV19	CASSSDRVTATQYF
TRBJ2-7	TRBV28	CASSLYRDEQYF
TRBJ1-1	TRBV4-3	CASSQERNTEREAFF
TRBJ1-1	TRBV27	CASSPQTGDTEAFF
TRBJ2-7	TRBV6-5	CASSYETGGHEQYF
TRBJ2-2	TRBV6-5	CASSIRSGDTGELFF
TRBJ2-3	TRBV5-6	CASSLRGGQGADTQYF
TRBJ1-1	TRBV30	CACGQAATEAFF
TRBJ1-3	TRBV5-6	CASSGTGAGNTIYF
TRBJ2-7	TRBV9	CASSVVAGPNYEQYF
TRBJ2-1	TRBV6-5	CASSLQGPRDNEQFF
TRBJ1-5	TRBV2	CASSGTTGDIEPQHF
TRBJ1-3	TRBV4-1	CASSHHSTGIGTGNTIYF
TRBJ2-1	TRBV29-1	CSVEGSPLGLNEQFF
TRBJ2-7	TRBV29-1	CSVDLGLEQYF
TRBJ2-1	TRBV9	CASSVAAGGGNEQFF
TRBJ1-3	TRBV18	CASSPREGSGNTIYF
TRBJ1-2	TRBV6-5	CASSPQGAEGYTF
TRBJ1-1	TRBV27	CASSITGLGTEAFF
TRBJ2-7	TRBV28	CASSPQVGEQYF
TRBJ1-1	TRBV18	CASSPFDRGEAFF
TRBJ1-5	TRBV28	CASILRQRPNQPQHF
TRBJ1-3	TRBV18	CASSPPTAPSGNTIYF
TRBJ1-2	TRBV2	CASSEDGNYGYTF
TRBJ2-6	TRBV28	CASSLSELGRLAGEAGANVLTF
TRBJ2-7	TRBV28	CASSSGGAVNEQYF
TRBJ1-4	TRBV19	CASSIGGVNEKLFF
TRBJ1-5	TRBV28	CASNLLGQGPNQPQHF
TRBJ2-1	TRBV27	CASSLSLAGNEQFF
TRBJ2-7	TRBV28	CASSPSYPGKKYEQYF
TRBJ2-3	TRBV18	CASSPPIPSANTQYF
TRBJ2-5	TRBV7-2	CASSPSGTGVQETQYF
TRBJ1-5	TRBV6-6	CASRPGTGGKPQHF
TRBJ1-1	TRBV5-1	CASSVRGLGTEAFF
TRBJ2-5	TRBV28	CASSSSSGGYRETQYF
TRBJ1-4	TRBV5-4	CASSYGVATNEKLFF
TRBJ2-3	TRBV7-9	CASSDYLAGVGDTQYF
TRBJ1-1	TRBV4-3	CASSQDRAGGPEAFF